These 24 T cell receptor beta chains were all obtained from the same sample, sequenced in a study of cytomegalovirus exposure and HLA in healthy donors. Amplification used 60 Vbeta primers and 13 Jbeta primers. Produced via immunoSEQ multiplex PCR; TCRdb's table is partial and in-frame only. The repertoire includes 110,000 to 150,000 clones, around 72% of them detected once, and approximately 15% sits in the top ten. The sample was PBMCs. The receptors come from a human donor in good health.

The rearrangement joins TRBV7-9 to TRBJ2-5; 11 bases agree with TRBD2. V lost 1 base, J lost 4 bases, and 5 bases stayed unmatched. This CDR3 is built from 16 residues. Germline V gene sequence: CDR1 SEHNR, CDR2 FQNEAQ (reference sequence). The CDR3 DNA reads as TGTGCCAGCAGCTTAGTACGAACTAGCGGGAGAGAGACCCAGTACTTC. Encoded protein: CASSLVRTSGRETQYF.

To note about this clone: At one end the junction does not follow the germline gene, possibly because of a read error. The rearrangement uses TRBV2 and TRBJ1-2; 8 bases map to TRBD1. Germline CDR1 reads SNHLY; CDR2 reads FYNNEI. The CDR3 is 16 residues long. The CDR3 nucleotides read TGTGCCAGCAGTCCGACAGGGGCACTTGACTTCTATGGTTACACCTTC. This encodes CASSPTGALDFYGYTF.

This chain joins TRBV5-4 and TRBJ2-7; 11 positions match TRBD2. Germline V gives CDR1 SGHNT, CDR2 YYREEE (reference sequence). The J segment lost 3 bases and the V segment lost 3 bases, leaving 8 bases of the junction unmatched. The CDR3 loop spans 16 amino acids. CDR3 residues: CASSSSSSGGNYEQYF. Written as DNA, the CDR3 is TGTGCCAGCAGCTCGTCTTCTAGCGGGGGGAACTACGAGCAGTACTTC.

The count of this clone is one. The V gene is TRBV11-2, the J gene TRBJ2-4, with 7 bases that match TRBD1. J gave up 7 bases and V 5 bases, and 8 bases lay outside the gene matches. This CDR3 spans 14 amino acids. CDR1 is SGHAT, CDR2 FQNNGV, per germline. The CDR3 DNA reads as TGTGCCAGCAGCCTATCGACAGGGAGCAACATTCAGTACTTC. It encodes CASSLSTGSNIQYF.

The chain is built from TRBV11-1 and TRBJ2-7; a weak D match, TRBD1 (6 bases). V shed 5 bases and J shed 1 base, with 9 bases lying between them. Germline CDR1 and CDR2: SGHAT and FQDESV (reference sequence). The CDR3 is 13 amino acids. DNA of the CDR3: TGTGCCAGCAGCCGGGACACTTCCTACGAGCAGTACTTC. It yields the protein CASSRDTSYEQYF.

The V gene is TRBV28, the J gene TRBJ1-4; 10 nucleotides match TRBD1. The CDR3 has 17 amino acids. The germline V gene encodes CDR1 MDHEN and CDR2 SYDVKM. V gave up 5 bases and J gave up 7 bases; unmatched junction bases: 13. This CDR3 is CASSPIDRGLRGEKLFF. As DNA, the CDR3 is TGTGCCAGCAGTCCGATTGACAGGGGGCTGAGAGGTGAAAAACTGTTTTTT. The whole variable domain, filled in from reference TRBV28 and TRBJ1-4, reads DVKVTQSSRYLVKRTGEKVFLECVQDMDHENMFWYRQDPGLGLRLIYFSYDVKMKEKGDIPEGYSVSREKKERFSLILESASTNQTSMYLCASSPIDRGLRGEKLFFGSGTQLSVL.

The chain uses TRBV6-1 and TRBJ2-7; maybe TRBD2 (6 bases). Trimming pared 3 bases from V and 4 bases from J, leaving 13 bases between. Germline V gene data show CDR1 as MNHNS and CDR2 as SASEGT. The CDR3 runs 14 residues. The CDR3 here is CASSEGGWVYEQYF. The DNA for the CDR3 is TGTGCCAGCAGTGAGGGGGGTTGGGTGTACGAGCAGTACTTC.

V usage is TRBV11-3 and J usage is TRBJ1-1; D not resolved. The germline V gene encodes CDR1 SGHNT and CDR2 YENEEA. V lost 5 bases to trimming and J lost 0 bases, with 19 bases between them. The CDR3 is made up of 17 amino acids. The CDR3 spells CASSPGRALIVNTEAFF. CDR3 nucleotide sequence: TGTGCCAGCAGCCCGGGAAGGGCCCTTATTGTGAACACTGAAGCTTTCTTT.

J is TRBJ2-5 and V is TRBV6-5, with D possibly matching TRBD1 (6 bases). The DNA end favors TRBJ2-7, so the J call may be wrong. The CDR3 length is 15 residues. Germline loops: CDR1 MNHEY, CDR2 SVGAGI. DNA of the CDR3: TGTGCCAGCAGTTACCTCCGGGACACCTCCTACGAGCAGTACTTC. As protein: CASSYLRDTSYEQYF.

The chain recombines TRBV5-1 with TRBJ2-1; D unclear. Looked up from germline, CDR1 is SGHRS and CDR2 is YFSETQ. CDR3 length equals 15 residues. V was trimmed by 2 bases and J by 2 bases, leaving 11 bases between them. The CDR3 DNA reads TGCGCCAGCAGCTTCGACACCCAACCCTACAATGAGCAGTTCTTC. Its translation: CASSFDTQPYNEQFF.

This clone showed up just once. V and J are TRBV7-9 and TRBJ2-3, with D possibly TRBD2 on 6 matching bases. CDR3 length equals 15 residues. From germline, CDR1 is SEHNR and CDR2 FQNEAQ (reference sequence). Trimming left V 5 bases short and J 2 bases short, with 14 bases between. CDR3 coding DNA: TGTGCCAGCAGCGGAGAGGGACTGAACACAGATACGCAGTATTTT. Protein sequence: CASSGEGLNTDTQYF.

The CDR3 sequence is CASSYELVTDEAFF. CDR3 coding DNA: TGTGCCAGCAGTTACGAGCTCGTTACAGATGAAGCTTTCTTT. This sequence joins TRBV6-5 and TRBJ1-1; D ambiguous. V lost 2 bases and J 7 bases, leaving 14 bases between the germline ends. The CDR3 runs 14 residues. In germline, CDR1 is MNHEY, CDR2 SVGAGI.

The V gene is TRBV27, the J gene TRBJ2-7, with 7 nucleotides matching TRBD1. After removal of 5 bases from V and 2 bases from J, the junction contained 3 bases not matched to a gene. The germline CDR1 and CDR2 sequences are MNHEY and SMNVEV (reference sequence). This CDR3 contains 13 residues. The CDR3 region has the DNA TGTGCCAGCAGTATGGGACAGACCTACGAGCAGTACTTC. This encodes CASSMGQTYEQYF.

The CDR3 coding sequence is TGTGCCAGCAGCGGACCCGCACTAGCGGGGGGGCGTGAGACCCAGTACTTC. Protein: CASSGPALAGGRETQYF. The rearrangement joins TRBV7-6 to TRBJ2-5; TRBD2 matches at 13 bases. CDR1 and CDR2 (germline): SGHVS, FNYEAQ. The CDR3 runs 17 residues. The trim removed 5 bases at V and 5 bases at J, leaving 11 bases unmatched.

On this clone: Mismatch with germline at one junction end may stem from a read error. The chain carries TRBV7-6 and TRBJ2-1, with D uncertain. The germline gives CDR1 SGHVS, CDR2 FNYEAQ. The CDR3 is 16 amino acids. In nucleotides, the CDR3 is TGTGCCAGTAGCTTTCCGGAGCCATCCTCCTACAATGAGCAGTTCTTC. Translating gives CASSFPEPSSYNEQFF.

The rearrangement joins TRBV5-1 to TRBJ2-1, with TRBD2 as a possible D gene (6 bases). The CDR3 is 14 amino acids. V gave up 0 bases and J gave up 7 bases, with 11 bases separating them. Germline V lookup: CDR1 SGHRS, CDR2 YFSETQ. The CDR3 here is CASSLGASVNEQFF. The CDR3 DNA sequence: TGCGCCAGCAGCTTGGGGGCTAGCGTAAATGAGCAGTTCTTC.

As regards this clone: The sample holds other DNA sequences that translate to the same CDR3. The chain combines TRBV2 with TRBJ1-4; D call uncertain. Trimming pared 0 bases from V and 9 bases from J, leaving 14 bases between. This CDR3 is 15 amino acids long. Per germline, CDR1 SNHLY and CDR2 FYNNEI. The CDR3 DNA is TGTGCCAGCAGTGAAGCGTTGGTGCTTAGTCAAAAACTGTTTTTT. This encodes CASSEALVLSQKLFF.

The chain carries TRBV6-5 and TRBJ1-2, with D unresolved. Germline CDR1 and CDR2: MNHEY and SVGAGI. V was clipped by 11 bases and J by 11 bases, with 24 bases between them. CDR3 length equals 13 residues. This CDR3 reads CASKFNHVFGYTF. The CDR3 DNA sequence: TGTGCCTCCAAATTTAATCACGTCTTCGGGTACACCTTC.

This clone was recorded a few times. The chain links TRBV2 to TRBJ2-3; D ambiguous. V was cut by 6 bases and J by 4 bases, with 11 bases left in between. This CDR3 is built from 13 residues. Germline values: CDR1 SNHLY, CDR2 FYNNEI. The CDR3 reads CASSLNRPDTQYF. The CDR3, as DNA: TGTGCCAGCAGCCTAAACAGACCAGATACGCAGTATTTT.

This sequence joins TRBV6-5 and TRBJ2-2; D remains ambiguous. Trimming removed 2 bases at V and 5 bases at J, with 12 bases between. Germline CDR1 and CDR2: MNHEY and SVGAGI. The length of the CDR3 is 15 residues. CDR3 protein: CASSYDPGETGELFF. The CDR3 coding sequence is TGTGCCAGCAGTTACGACCCCGGAGAGACCGGGGAGCTGTTTTTT.

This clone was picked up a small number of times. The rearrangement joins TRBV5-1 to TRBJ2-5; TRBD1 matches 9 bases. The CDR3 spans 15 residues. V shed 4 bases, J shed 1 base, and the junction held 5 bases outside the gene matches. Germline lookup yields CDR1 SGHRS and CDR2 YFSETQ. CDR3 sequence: CASSTGQGSQETQYF. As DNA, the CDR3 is TGCGCCAGCAGCACGGGACAGGGCAGCCAAGAGACCCAGTACTTC.

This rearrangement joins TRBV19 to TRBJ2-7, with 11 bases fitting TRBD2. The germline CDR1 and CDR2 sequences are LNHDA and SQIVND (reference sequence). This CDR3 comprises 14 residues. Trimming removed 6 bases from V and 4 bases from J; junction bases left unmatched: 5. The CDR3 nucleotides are TGTGCCAGTAGCAAGGTAGCGGGAGGGTACGAGCAGTACTTC. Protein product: CASSKVAGGYEQYF.

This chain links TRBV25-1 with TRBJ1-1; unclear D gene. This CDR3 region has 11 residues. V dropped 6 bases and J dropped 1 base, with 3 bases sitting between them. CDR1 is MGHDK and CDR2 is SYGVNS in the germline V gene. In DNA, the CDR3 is TGTGCCAGCAGCCAGAACACTGAAGCTTTCTTT. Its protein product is CASSQNTEAFF.

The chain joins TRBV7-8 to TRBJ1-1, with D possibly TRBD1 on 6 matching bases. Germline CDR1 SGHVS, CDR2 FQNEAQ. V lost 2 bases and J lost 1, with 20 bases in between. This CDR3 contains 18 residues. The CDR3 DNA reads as TGTGCCAGCAGCTTATACCTTTTGGACAGAGAAAGGAACACTGAAGCTTTCTTT. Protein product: CASSLYLLDRERNTEAFF. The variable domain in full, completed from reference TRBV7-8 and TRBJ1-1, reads GAGVSQSPRYKVAKRGQDVALRCDPISGHVSLFWYQQALGQGPEFLTYFQNEAQLDKSGLPSDRFFAERPEGSVSTLKIQRTQQEDSAVYLCASSLYLLDRERNTEAFFGQGTRLTVV.